This TCR beta chain is from a study of shared clonotypes between healthy human individuals. V was clipped by 2 bases and J by 3 bases, with 5 bases between them. This CDR3 comprises 14 residues. The V gene's germline CDR1 is MNHEY and CDR2 SVGAGI. Genomic DNA from each subset was divided evenly over several immunoSEQ plates. Each sorted subset replicate got 200 ng genomic DNA, tens of thousands of genomes. The protocol was immunoSEQ multiplex PCR, while the TCRdb copy is restricted to in-frame clones and leaves out a portion. The repertoire holds approximately 500,000 clones, with around 96% as singletons.

The sample comprised naive CD4+ T cells sorted from blood. Indicated subset: CD45RA+ positively selected. This TCR was recovered from a woman aged 25 to 39 in good health. The V and J genes are TRBV6-5 and TRBJ2-6; D not certain. The CDR3 reads CASSYMGGANVLTF. The CDR3 nucleotides are TGTGCCAGCAGTTACATGGGTGGGGCCAACGTCCTGACTTTC.